The 29 T cell receptor beta chains below come from one sample, sequenced in a study of blood T cell repertoires in COVID-19 (dated by TCRdb to the early 2020s). The method was the immunoSEQ multiplex PCR assay. TCRdb provides this immuneACCESS table in a form limited to in-frame rearrangements. Some clones are lacking; in checked studies, under half of them reflect an unresolved V gene, and why the rest are absent is not known. Counted in this sample were about 140,000 clones; under 85% of them appeared once. Over 7% of the sample is in the top ten clones. The source material was peripheral blood. The receptors were sampled from a man aged 50-59 years with active or convalescent COVID-19.

This clone was seen at least ten times. The V and J genes are TRBV7-9 and TRBJ2-7; possibly TRBD2 for D (5 bases). Germline V CDR1 and CDR2: SEHNR, FQNEAQ (reference sequence). CDR3 length equals 16 residues. Trimming pared 1 base from V and 2 bases from J, leaving 15 bases between. CDR3 nucleotides: TGTGCCAGCAGCTTAGGGCGGACTGGGCTGGCCTACGAGCAGTACTTC. Its translation is CASSLGRTGLAYEQYF.

The chain's CDR3 is CASSRGTGSYNSPLHF. In DNA form, the CDR3 reads TGTGCCAGCAGCCGCGGGACAGGATCATATAATTCACCCCTCCACTTT. This chain connects TRBV7-8 to TRBJ1-6; 8 bases line up with TRBD1. This CDR3 is 16 amino acids long. Germline V gene sequence: CDR1 SGHVS, CDR2 FQNEAQ. The junction had 7 bases not matched to a gene; V was cut back by 5 bases and J by 4 bases.

The chain links TRBV24-1 to TRBJ2-1; D possibly corresponds to TRBD1 (6 bases). The CDR3 sequence is 14 residues long. CDR1 KGHDR and CDR2 SFDVKD come from the germline V gene. Trimming pared 9 bases from V and 4 bases from J, leaving 15 bases between. CDR3 bases: TGTGCCACCGGCTCGACAGGACCATACAATGAGCAGTTCTTC. Protein product: CATGSTGPYNEQFF.

The chain couples TRBV11-3 to TRBJ2-5; D remains unclear. V shed 5 bases and J shed 2 bases, with 6 bases lying between them. Germline V lookup: CDR1 SGHNT, CDR2 YENEEA. The CDR3 runs 12 residues. The CDR3 DNA is TGTGCCAGCAGCCCCGGTCAAGAGACCCAGTACTTC. This encodes CASSPGQETQYF.

The chain's CDR3 is CASSLPTGGNSPLHF. The CDR3 nucleotides are TGTGCCAGCAGCCTGCCGACAGGCGGGAATTCACCCCTCCACTTT. The rearrangement joins TRBV3-1 (or the pseudogene TRBV3-2) to TRBJ1-6, with D maybe TRBD1 (6 bases). V was pared by 4 bases and J by 7 bases, with 14 bases between. The CDR3 loop spans 15 amino acids. CDR1 LGHDT and CDR2 YNNKEL come from the germline V gene (reference sequence).

The genes are TRBV11-2 and TRBJ2-5; TRBD2 is a possible D gene (5 bases). Between the trimmed V and J ends, which lost 1 base and 5 bases, there was a span of 14 bases. The germline gives CDR1 SGHAT, CDR2 FQNNGV. This CDR3 region has 15 residues. The CDR3 bases are TGTGCCAGCAGCTTAGGATCCGGGGTTCGGGAGACCCAGTACTTC. It yields the protein CASSLGSGVRETQYF.

The chain couples TRBV3-1 (or the pseudogene TRBV3-2) to TRBJ2-1; 8 nucleotides match TRBD2. Germline V lookup: CDR1 LGHDT, CDR2 YNNKEL (reference sequence). The CDR3 runs to 16 residues. V was clipped by 4 bases and J by 0 bases; unmatched bases: 5. This CDR3 reads CASSLIAGYSYNEQFF. CDR3 nucleotide sequence: TGTGCCAGCAGCCTTATAGCGGGGTACTCCTACAATGAGCAGTTCTTC.

This clone has a handful of counts. The chain combines TRBV7-2 with TRBJ2-7, with D unresolved. This CDR3 has 15 residues. Trimming took off 5 bases at V and 4 bases at J, with 18 bases between the two ends. The V gene's germline CDR1 is SGHTA and CDR2 FQGNSA. The CDR3 sequence: CASSPLDSSGYEQYF. Here the CDR3 DNA reads TGTGCCAGCAGCCCCTTGGATAGCTCTGGGTACGAGCAGTACTTC.

The count of this clone is one. V gene TRBV19 combines with J gene TRBJ2-3; the match to TRBD1 covers 7 bases. With V trimmed by 3 bases and J by 3 bases, 9 bases remained unmatched. The CDR3 is 16 residues long. Germline assignment: CDR1 LNHDA and CDR2 SQIVND (reference sequence). CDR3 region: CASSIPGTEVTDTQYF. CDR3 bases: TGTGCCAGTAGTATCCCCGGGACAGAAGTAACAGATACGCAGTATTTT. Using reference TRBV19 and TRBJ2-3 for the parts outside the CDR3, the full variable domain is DGGITQSPKYLFRKEGQNVTLSCEQNLNHDAMYWYRQDPGQGLRLIYYSQIVNDFQKGDIAEGYSVSREKKESFPLTVTSAQKNPTAFYLCASSIPGTEVTDTQYFGPGTRLTVL.

This clone was recorded once. This chain links TRBV24-1 with TRBJ1-6, with 11 nucleotides matching TRBD1. The CDR3 totals 18 residues. CDR1 is KGHDR, CDR2 SFDVKD, per germline. J lost 3 bases, V lost 3 bases, and 6 bases had no gene match. CDR3: CATSDGDRGTSYNSPLHF. CDR3 nucleotide sequence: TGTGCCACCAGTGATGGGGACAGGGGGACTAGCTATAATTCACCCCTCCACTTT.

The chain joins TRBV3-1 (or the pseudogene TRBV3-2) to TRBJ1-3; TRBD1 agrees at 8 bases. This CDR3 has 21 residues. J lost 0 bases, V lost 0 bases, and 16 bases had no gene match. The germline V gene has CDR1 LGHDT and CDR2 YNNKEL (reference sequence). CDR3 nucleotide sequence: TGTGCCAGCAGCCAAGAATCGGCACTGGCAGGGGGCTACAGCTCTGGAAACACCATATATTTT. Translating gives CASSQESALAGGYSSGNTIYF.

This clone was seen a handful of times. V gene TRBV7-2 combines with J gene TRBJ2-3; no reliable D call. Between the trimmed V and J ends, which lost 5 bases and 4 bases, there was a span of 7 bases. CDR1 is SGHTA, CDR2 FQGNSA, per germline. CDR3 size: 12 residues. As DNA, the CDR3 is TGTGCCAGCAGCCCCTTCGCAGATACGCAGTATTTT. This codes for CASSPFADTQYF.

The chain links TRBV7-3 to TRBJ2-3; 12 nucleotides line up with TRBD2. The junction had 5 bases not matched to a gene; V was cut back by 2 bases and J by 2 bases. This CDR3 has 17 residues. In germline, CDR1 is SGHTA, CDR2 FQGTGA. The CDR3 sequence: CASSLGLAGGITDTQYF. CDR3 nucleotides: TGTGCCAGCAGCTTAGGGCTAGCGGGAGGGATCACAGATACGCAGTATTTT.

This clone was seen a single time. The V and J genes are TRBV5-4 and TRBJ2-7, with 7 bases identical to TRBD1. The CDR3 is 16 amino acids. From germline, CDR1 is SGHNT and CDR2 YYREEE (reference sequence). The junction had 11 bases not matched to a gene; V was cut back by 3 bases and J by 2 bases. CDR3 region: CASSSGQNRPTYEQYF. The CDR3 coding sequence is TGTGCCAGCAGCTCGGGACAGAACAGGCCAACCTACGAGCAGTACTTC.

V gene TRBV4-1 combines with J gene TRBJ2-3; 10 bases are a match to TRBD2. CDR1 MGHRA and CDR2 YSYEKL come from the germline V gene. Trimming cost V 0 bases and J 6 bases; bases outside gene matches: 15. This CDR3 spans 19 amino acids. The CDR3 loop is CASSQDRSSGSRGKDTQYF. CDR3 DNA sequence: TGCGCCAGCAGCCAAGATCGTTCTAGCGGGAGCCGGGGTAAGGATACGCAGTATTTT.

The chain has TRBV28 and TRBJ1-1, with D maybe TRBD1 (6 bases). This CDR3 region has 15 residues. Germline V CDR1 and CDR2: MDHEN, SYDVKM. Deletions cut 6 bases from V and 1 base from J, with 15 bases between. The CDR3 DNA is TGTGCCAGCAGCCCTTCAGGGGATCCGAACACTGAAGCTTTCTTT. Its protein is CASSPSGDPNTEAFF.

The sample holds one count of this clone. The rearrangement uses TRBV7-9 and TRBJ2-7; weak D call: TRBD2 (6 bases). With 5 bases removed from V and 3 bases from J, the gap between germline ends came to 8 bases. Per the germline V gene, CDR1 is SEHNR and CDR2 is FQNEAQ (reference sequence). The CDR3 loop spans 12 amino acids. The CDR3 protein is CASSAGNYEQYF. As DNA, the CDR3 is TGTGCCAGCAGCGCGGGAAACTACGAGCAGTACTTC.

This chain connects TRBV7-3 to TRBJ2-7, with 9 nucleotides matching TRBD2. The germline V gene encodes CDR1 SGHTA and CDR2 FQGTGA. V lost 2 bases and J lost 1; bases outside the gene matches: 3. The CDR3 has 15 residues. The CDR3 here is CASSLAGGPSYEQYF. CDR3 sequence (DNA): TGTGCCAGCAGCTTAGCGGGAGGGCCATCCTACGAGCAGTACTTC.

The CDR3 is CASSLGRTEAFF. The CDR3 bases are TGTGCCAGCAGCTTAGGGAGAACTGAAGCTTTCTTT. This chain joins TRBV11-1 and TRBJ1-1; no definite D call. Germline V gives CDR1 SGHAT, CDR2 FQDESV (reference sequence). The ends were cut back, 1 base at V and 5 bases at J, with 5 bases in the middle. The CDR3 has 12 residues.

This clone showed up just once. V gene TRBV28 combines with J gene TRBJ1-4; 10 bases are shared with TRBD1. V shed 2 bases and J 8 bases; nucleotides not matched to a gene: 14. Germline CDR1 and CDR2: MDHEN and SYDVKM. The CDR3 sequence is 18 residues long. CDR3 residues: CASSLKEDRGNFWEKLFF. The CDR3 region has the DNA TGTGCCAGCAGTTTAAAGGAGGACAGGGGGAATTTCTGGGAAAAACTGTTTTTT.

The chain uses TRBV6-5 and TRBJ1-4; 8 nucleotides agree with TRBD1. Germline V lookup: CDR1 MNHEY, CDR2 SVGAGI. Losses at the gene ends were 6 bases for V and 8 bases for J; bases not matched to a gene: 8. There are 14 residues in the CDR3. CDR3 bases: TGTGCCAGCAGGAGGGGGCAGGGGGCGGAAAAACTGTTTTTT. It specifies CASRRGQGAEKLFF.

This sequence joins TRBV6-6 and TRBJ1-1, with D unclear. Germline values: CDR1 MNHNY, CDR2 SVGAGI (reference sequence). The V end lost 4 bases, the J end lost 0 bases, and 9 bases lay between the germline ends. The CDR3 length is 14 residues. The CDR3 region is CASSLQQLNTEAFF. In DNA, the CDR3 is TGTGCCAGCAGTTTGCAACAGCTGAACACTGAAGCTTTCTTT.

The V and J genes are TRBV24-1 and TRBJ1-5; D unresolved. Germline loops: CDR1 KGHDR, CDR2 SFDVKD. With 5 bases removed from V and 1 base from J, the gap between germline ends came to 8 bases. CDR3 length: 14 residues. The CDR3 bases are TGTGCCACCAGTGTTAGTTCCAGCAATCAGCCCCAGCATTTT. Its protein product is CATSVSSSNQPQHF.

The V call is TRBV4-1, the J call TRBJ1-3, with 10 bases fitting TRBD1. Trimming cost V 1 base and J 2 bases; bases outside gene matches: 5. The CDR3 is made up of 17 amino acids. CDR1 and CDR2 (germline): MGHRA, YSYEKL. The CDR3 DNA reads TGCGCCAGCAGCCAAGGACAGGGGGCTGTTACTGGAAACACCATATATTTT. Encoded protein: CASSQGQGAVTGNTIYF.

This clone has more than one count but fewer than ten. V is TRBV28 and J is TRBJ1-6; D perhaps matches TRBD1 (5 bases). Per the germline V gene, CDR1 is MDHEN and CDR2 is SYDVKM. Trimming pared 2 bases from V and 6 bases from J, leaving 11 bases between. The length of the CDR3 is 15 residues. The CDR3 sequence is CASSLIARVNSPLHF. CDR3 sequence (DNA): TGTGCCAGCAGTTTAATTGCCAGGGTTAATTCACCCCTCCACTTT.

The chain is built from TRBV24-1 and TRBJ1-2; 7 bases map to TRBD1. Trimming took 3 bases from V and 6 from J; bases not matched to a gene: 12. The CDR3 totals 16 residues. Germline V CDR1 and CDR2: KGHDR, SFDVKD. This chain's CDR3 is CATSDPNLQGEDGYTF. The CDR3 coding sequence is TGTGCCACCAGTGATCCTAACCTCCAGGGGGAAGATGGCTACACCTTC.

This chain connects TRBV28 to TRBJ2-3, with TRBD2 identical over 12 bases. The ends lost 10 bases at V and 3 bases at J; junction bases unmatched: 8. The V gene's germline CDR1 is MDHEN and CDR2 SYDVKM. CDR3 length equals 15 residues. The CDR3 sequence: CATRLAGVGTDTQYF. DNA for the CDR3: TGTGCCACTCGACTAGCGGGAGTGGGGACAGATACGCAGTATTTT.

A single count supports this clone. This rearrangement joins TRBV28 to TRBJ2-1; 7 positions match TRBD2. V trimming: 5 bases; J trimming: 5 bases; junction bases outside the gene matches: 9. CDR3 length: 15 amino acids. Per the germline V gene, CDR1 is MDHEN and CDR2 is SYDVKM. The CDR3, as DNA: TGTGCCAGCAGTCCCAGAAGGGACTACGACAATGAGCAGTTCTTC. Translating gives CASSPRRDYDNEQFF.

This clone turned up a few times. The chain combines TRBV24-1 with TRBJ1-2; the D gene is possibly TRBD1 (5 bases). CDR3 length: 15 amino acids. V lost 4 bases to trimming and J lost 7 bases, with 18 bases between them. Germline loops: CDR1 KGHDR, CDR2 SFDVKD. This chain's CDR3 is CATSERDSESPGYTF. CDR3 bases: TGTGCCACCAGTGAGCGGGACTCGGAAAGCCCTGGCTACACCTTC.